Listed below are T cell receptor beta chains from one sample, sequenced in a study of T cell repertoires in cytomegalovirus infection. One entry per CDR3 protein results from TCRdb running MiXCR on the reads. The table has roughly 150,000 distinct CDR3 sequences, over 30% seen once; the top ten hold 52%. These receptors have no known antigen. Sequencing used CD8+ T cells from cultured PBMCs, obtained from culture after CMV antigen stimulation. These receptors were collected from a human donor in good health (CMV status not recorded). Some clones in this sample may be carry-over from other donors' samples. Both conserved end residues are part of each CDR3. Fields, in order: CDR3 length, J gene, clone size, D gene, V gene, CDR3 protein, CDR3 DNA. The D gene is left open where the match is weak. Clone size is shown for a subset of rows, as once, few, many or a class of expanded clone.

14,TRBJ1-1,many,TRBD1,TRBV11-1,CASSPEGTGVGAFF,TGTGCCAGCAGCCCAGAGGGGACAGGGGTAGGAGCTTTCTTT
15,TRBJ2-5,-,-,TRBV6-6,CASSYSSFFGETQYF,TGTGCCAGCAGTTACTCGTCTTTTTTCGGAGAGACCCAGTACTTC
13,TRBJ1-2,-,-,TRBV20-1,CSAYIPTYYGYTF,TGCAGTGCCTATATACCCACTTACTATGGCTACACCTTC
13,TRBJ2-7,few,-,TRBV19,CASSKAGWDEQYF,TGTGCCAGTAGTAAGGCAGGGTGGGACGAGCAGTACTTC
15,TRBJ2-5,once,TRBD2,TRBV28,CASSPIPSGRETQYF,TGTGCCAGCAGTCCCATCCCTAGCGGGAGAGAGACCCAGTACTTC
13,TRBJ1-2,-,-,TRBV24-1,CATSDGQEHGYTF,TGTGCCACCAGTGATGGACAAGAACATGGCTACACCTTC
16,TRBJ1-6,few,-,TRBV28,CASSPPWAGADSPLHF,TGTGCCAGCAGTCCCCCTTGGGCAGGGGCAGATTCACCCCTCCACTTT
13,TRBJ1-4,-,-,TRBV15,CATSRENGEKLFF,TGTGCCACCAGCAGAGAAAACGGTGAAAAACTGTTTTTT
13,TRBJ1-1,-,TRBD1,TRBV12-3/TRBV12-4,CASSFDRVSEAFF,TGTGCCAGCAGTTTCGACAGGGTCTCTGAAGCTTTCTTT
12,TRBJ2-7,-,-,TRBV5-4,CASLGPLGEQYF,TGTGCCAGCCTTGGGCCCCTTGGGGAGCAGTACTTC
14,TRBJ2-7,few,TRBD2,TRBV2,CASSEALLADEQYF,TGTGCCAGCAGTGAAGCGTTACTAGCGGACGAGCAGTACTTC
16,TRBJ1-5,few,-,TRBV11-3,CASSREVQAINQPQHF,TGTGCCAGCAGCCGAGAGGTACAGGCTATCAATCAGCCCCAGCATTTT
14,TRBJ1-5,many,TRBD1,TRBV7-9,CASSQDRGNQPQHF,TGTGCCAGCAGCCAAGACAGGGGCAATCAGCCCCAGCATTTT
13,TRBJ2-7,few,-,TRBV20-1,CSARAFGSYEQYF,TGCAGTGCTAGGGCCTTCGGCTCCTACGAGCAGTACTTC
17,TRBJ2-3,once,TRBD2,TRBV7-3,CAGSPRTSGDLVDTQYF,TGTGCCGGCAGCCCCCGGACTAGCGGGGACCTAGTGGATACGCAGTATTTT
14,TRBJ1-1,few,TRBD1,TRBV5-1,CASSFGTVPREAFF,TGCGCCAGCAGCTTTGGGACAGTCCCGCGGGAAGCTTTCTTT
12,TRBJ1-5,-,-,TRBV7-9,CASAGSNQPQHF,TGTGCCAGCGCCGGTAGCAATCAGCCCCAGCATTTT
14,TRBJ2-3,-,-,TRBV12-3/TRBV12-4,CASTILAHTDTQYF,TGTGCCAGCACCATTCTCGCCCACACAGATACGCAGTATTTT
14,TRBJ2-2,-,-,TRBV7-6,CASSLDTNTGELFF,TGTGCCAGCAGCTTAGATACTAACACCGGGGAGCTGTTTTTT
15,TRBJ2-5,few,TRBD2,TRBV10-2,CASRRLAGDQETQYF,TGCGCCAGCAGAAGGTTAGCGGGGGACCAAGAGACCCAGTACTTC
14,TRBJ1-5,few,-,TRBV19,CASSSMGSNQPQHF,TGTGCCAGTAGTAGTATGGGGAGCAATCAGCCCCAGCATTTT
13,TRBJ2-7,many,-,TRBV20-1,CSAGDSSSDEQYF,TGCAGTGCCGGAGACAGCTCGTCTGACGAGCAGTACTTC
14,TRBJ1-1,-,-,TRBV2,CASSEALGNTEAFF,TGTGCCAGCAGTGAAGCGCTAGGGAACACTGAAGCTTTCTTT
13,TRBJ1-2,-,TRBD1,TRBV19,CATRTGRAYGYTF,TGTGCCACCAGGACAGGGAGGGCCTATGGCTACACCTTC
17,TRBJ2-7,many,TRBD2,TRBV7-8,CASSLADLAGGGSEQYF,TGTGCCAGCAGCTTAGCGGATCTAGCGGGGGGGGGTAGCGAGCAGTACTTC
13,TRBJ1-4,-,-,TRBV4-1,CASSQGREEKLFF,TGCGCCAGCAGCCAAGGTCGCGAGGAAAAACTGTTTTTT
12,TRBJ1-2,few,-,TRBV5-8,CASSSRRDGYTF,TGTGCCAGCAGCTCCAGACGGGACGGCTACACCTTC
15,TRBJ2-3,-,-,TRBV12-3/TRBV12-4,CASSLEGIGTDTQYF,TGTGCCAGCAGTTTAGAAGGGATTGGGACAGATACGCAGTATTTT
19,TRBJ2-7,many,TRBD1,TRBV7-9,CAVQEGGGHRDRALNEQYF,TGTGCCGTACAGGAGGGTGGAGGTCATCGGGACAGGGCTCTAAACGAGCAGTACTTC
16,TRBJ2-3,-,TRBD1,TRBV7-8,CATKDRVESSTDTQYF,TGTGCCACCAAAGACAGGGTAGAATCTAGCACAGATACGCAGTATTTT
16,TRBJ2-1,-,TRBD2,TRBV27,CASSFSAGGPYNEQFF,TGTGCCAGCAGTTTTTCAGCGGGGGGGCCTTACAATGAGCAGTTCTTC
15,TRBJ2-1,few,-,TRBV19,CASSIDGVSYNEQFF,TGTGCCAGTAGTATAGACGGGGTCTCCTACAATGAGCAGTTCTTC
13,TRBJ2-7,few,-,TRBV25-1,CASRDGVAYEQYF,TGTGCCAGCAGGGATGGGGTAGCCTACGAGCAGTACTTC
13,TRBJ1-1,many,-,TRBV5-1,CASSLGQYTEAFF,TGCGCCAGCAGCTTGGGACAGTACACTGAAGCTTTCTTT
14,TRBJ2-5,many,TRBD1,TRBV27,CASSSSTGQETQYF,TGTGCCAGCAGTTCCTCGACAGGGCAAGAGACCCAGTACTTC
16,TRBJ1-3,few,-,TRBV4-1,CASSQGSRRSGNTIYF,TGCGCCAGCAGCCAAGGTAGCAGGCGATCTGGAAACACCATATATTTT
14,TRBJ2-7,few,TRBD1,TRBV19,CASSLQGANNEQYF,TGTGCCAGTAGTCTACAGGGGGCGAACAACGAGCAGTACTTC
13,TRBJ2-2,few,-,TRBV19,CASSIADTGELFF,TGTGCCAGTAGTATAGCCGATACCGGGGAGCTGTTTTTT
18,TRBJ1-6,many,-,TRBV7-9,CASSLRVGSGGGGAPLHF,TGTGCCAGCAGCTTAAGGGTCGGTTCGGGCGGCGGCGGGGCACCCCTCCACTTT
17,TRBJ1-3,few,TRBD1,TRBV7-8,CASSLDRTGGSGNTIYF,TGTGCCAGCAGCTTAGATCGGACAGGGGGCTCTGGAAACACCATATATTTT
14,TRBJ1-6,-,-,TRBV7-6,CASSPGTYNSPLHF,TGTGCCAGCAGCCCCGGGACCTATAATTCACCCCTCCACTTT
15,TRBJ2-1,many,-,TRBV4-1,CASSREGASYNEQFF,TGCGCCAGCAGCCGGGAGGGGGCCTCATACAATGAGCAGTTCTTC
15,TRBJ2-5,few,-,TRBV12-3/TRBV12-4,CASSVHPGGEETQYF,TGTGCCAGCAGCGTTCACCCAGGGGGGGAAGAGACCCAGTACTTC
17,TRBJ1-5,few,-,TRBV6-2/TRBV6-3,CASSSSRWPDGNQPQHF,TGTGCCAGCAGTTCCTCCCGTTGGCCCGACGGGAATCAGCCCCAGCATTTT
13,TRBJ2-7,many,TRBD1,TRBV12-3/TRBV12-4,CASMWDREGEQYF,TGTGCCAGCATGTGGGACAGGGAGGGGGAGCAGTACTTC
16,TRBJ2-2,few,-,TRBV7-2,CASSLGGPEGTGELFF,TGTGCCAGCAGCTTAGGGGGACCGGAGGGCACCGGGGAGCTGTTTTTT
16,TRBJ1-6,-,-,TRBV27,CASSFRTLDINSPLHF,TGTGCCAGCAGTTTTCGCACTCTTGATATTAATTCACCCCTCCACTTT
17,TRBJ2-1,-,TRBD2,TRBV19,CATRPGLAGGGYNEQCF,TGTGCCACCAGACCGGGACTAGCGGGGGGGGGTTACAATGAGCAGTGCTTC
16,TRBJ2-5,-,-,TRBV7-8,CASSPIVGADQETQYF,TGTGCCAGCAGCCCAATCGTGGGAGCGGACCAAGAGACCCAGTACTTC
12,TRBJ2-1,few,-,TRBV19,CASSIGSWEQFF,TGTGCCAGTAGTATCGGGTCGTGGGAGCAGTTCTTC
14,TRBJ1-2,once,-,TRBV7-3,CASSDGPPLRGYTF,TGTGCCAGCAGCGACGGGCCACCCCTGAGGGGCTACACCTTC
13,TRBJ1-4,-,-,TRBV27,CASSTQTGEKLFF,TGTGCCAGCAGTACCCAAACAGGGGAAAAACTGTTTTTT
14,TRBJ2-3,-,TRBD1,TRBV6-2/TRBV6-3,CASSQDRATDTQYF,TGTGCCAGCAGCCAGGACAGGGCGACAGATACGCAGTATTTT
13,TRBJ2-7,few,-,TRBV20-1,CSAKDGGSYEQYF,TGCAGTGCTAAAGACGGGGGATCCTACGAGCAGTACTTC
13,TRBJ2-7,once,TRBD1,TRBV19,CASSMGQGYEQYF,TGTGCCAGTAGTATGGGACAGGGTTACGAGCAGTACTTC